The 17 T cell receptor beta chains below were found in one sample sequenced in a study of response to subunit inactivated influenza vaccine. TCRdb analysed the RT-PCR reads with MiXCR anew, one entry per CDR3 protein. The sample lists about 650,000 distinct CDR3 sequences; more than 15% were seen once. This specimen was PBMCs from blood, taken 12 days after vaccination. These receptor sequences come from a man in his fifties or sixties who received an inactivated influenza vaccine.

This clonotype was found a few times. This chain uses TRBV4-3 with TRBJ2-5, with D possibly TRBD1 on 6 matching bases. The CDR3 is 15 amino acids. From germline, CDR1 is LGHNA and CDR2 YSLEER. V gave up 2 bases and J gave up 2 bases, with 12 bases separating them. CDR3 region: CASSQTTGIQETQYF. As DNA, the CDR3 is TGCGCCAGCAGCCAAACAACAGGGATACAAGAGACCCAGTACTTC.

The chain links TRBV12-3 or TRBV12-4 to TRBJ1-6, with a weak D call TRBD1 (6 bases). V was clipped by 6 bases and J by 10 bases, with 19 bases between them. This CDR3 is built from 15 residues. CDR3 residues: CASRAARGKGSPLHF. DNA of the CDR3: TGTGCCAGCAGAGCAGCCAGGGGAAAGGGGTCACCCCTCCACTTT.

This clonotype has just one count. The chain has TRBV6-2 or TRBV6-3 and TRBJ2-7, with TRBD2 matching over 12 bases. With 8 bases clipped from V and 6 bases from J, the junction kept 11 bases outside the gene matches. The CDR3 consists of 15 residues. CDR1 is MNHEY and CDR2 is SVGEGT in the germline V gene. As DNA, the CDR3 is TGTGCCAGCGGCAGACTAGCGGGAGTATCCCCCGAGCAGTACTTC. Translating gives CASGRLAGVSPEQYF.

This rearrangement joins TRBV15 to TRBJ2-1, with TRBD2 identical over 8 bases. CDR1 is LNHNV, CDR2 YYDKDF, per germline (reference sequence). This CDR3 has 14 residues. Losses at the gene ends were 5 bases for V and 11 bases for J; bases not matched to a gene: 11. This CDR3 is CATSGGPGGWKQFF. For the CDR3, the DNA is TGTGCCACCAGCGGGGGCCCGGGGGGGTGGAAGCAGTTCTTC.

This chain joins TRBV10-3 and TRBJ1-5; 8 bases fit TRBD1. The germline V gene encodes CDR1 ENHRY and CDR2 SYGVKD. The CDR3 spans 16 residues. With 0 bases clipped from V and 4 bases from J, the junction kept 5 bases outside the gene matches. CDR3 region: CAISESSRGLNQPQHF. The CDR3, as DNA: TGTGCCATCAGTGAGTCAAGCAGGGGGCTTAATCAGCCCCAGCATTTT.

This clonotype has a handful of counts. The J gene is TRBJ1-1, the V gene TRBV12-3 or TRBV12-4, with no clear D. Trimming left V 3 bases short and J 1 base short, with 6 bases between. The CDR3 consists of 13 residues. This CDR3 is CASSFEENTEAFF. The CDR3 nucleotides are TGTGCCAGCAGTTTCGAAGAGAACACTGAAGCTTTCTTT.

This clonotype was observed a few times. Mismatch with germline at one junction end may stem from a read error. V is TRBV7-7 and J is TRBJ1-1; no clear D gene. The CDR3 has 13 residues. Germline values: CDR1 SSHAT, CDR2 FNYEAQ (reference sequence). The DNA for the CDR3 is TGTGCTAGCAGCTTAGCGTACAACACTGAAGCTTTCTTT. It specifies CASSLAYNTEAFF.

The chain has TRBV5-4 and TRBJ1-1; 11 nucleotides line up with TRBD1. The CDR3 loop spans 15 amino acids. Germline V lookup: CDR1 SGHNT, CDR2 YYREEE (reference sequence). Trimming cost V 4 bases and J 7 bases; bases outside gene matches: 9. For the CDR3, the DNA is TGTGCCAGCAGCCCGGGGACAGGGGGTAAACTTGAAGCTTTCTTT. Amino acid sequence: CASSPGTGGKLEAFF. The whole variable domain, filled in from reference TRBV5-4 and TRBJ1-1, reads ETGVTQSPTHLIKTRGQQVTLRCSSQSGHNTVSWYQQALGQGPQFIFQYYREEENGRGNFPPRFSGLQFPNYSSELNVNALELDDSALYLCASSPGTGGKLEAFFGQGTRLTVV.

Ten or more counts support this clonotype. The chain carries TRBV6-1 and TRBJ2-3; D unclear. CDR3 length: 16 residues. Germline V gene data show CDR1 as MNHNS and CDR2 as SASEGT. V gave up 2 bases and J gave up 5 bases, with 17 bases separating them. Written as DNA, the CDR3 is TGTGCCAGCAGTGAATTTTGGGCTGGGAATGTAGATACGCAGTATTTT. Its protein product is CASSEFWAGNVDTQYF.

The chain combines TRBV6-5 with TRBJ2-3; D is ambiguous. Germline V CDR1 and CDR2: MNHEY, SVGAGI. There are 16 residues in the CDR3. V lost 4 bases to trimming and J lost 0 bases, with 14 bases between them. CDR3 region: CASSFRRHTSTDTQYF. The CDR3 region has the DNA TGTGCCAGCAGTTTTAGAAGACATACTAGCACAGATACGCAGTATTTT.

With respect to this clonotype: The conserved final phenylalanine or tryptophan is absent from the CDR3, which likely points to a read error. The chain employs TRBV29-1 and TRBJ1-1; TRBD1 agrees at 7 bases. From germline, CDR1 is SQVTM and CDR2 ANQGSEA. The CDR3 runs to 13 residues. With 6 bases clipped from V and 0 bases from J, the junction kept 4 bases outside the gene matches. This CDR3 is CSVSRGMNTEAFI. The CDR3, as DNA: TGCAGCGTATCCAGGGGGATGAACACTGAAGCTTTCATT.

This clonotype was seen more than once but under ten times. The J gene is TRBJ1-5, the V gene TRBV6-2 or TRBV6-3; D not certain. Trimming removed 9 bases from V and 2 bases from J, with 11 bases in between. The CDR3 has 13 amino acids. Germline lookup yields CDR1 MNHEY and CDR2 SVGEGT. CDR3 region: CASSDEGNQPQHF. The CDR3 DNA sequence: TGTGCCAGTAGCGACGAGGGCAATCAGCCCCAGCATTTT.

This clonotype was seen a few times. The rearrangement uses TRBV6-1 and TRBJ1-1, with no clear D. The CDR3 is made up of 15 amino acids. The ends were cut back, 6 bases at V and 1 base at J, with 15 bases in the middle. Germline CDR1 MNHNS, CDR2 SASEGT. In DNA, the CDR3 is TGTGCCAGCAGCCCCTTAGGGCCGGGGAACACTGAAGCTTTCTTT. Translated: CASSPLGPGNTEAFF.

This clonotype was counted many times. CDR3 region: CASNLLRPSYNEQFF. CDR3 DNA sequence: TGTGCCAGCAATCTACTCCGACCTTCCTACAATGAGCAGTTCTTC. This chain links TRBV7-2 with TRBJ2-1; D is ambiguous. Trimming took 7 bases from V and 1 from J, leaving 14 bases between them. This CDR3 region has 15 residues. The germline gives CDR1 SGHTA, CDR2 FQGNSA.

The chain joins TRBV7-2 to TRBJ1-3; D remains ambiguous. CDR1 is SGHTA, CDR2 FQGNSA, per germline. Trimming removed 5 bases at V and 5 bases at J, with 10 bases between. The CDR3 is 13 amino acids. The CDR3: CASSRMTRNTIYF. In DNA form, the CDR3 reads TGTGCCAGCAGCCGAATGACTAGAAACACCATATATTTT.

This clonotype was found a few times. In DNA form, the CDR3 reads TGTGCCAGCTCTTGGACTACTCAAGAGACCCAGTACTTC. Its protein product is CASSWTTQETQYF. The chain links TRBV2 to TRBJ2-5; weak D call: TRBD2 (6 bases). CDR3 length equals 13 residues. V was shortened by 8 bases and J by 2 bases, with 12 bases between the two germline ends. In germline, CDR1 is SNHLY, CDR2 FYNNEI.

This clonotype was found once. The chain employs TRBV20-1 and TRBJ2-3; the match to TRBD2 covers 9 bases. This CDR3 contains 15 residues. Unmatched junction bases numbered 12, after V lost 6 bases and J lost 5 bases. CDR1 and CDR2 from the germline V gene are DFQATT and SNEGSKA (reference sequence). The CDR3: CSAPPAGGRRDTQYF. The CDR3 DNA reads TGCAGTGCCCCCCCTGCGGGGGGGCGTAGAGATACGCAGTATTTT.